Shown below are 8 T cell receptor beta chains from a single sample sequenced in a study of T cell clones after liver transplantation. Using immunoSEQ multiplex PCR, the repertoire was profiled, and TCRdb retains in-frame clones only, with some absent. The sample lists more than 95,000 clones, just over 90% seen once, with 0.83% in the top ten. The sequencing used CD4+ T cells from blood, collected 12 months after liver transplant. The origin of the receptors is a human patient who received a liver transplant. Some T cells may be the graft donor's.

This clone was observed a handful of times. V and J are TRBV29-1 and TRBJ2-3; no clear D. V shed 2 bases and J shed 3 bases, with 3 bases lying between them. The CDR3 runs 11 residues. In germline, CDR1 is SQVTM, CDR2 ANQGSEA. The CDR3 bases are TGCAGCGTTGAACGTACAGATACGCAGTATTTT. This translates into CSVERTDTQYF.

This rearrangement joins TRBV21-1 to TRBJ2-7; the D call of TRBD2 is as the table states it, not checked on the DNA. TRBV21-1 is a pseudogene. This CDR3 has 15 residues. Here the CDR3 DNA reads TGTGCCAGCATCCTACCTCGCCGAGGGCCGGCCGAGCAGTACTTC. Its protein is CASILPRRGPAEQYF.

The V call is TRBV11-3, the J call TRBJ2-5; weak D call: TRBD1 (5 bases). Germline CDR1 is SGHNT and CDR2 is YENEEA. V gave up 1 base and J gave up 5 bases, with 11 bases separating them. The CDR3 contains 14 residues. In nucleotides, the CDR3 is TGTGCCAGCAGCTTAGGCAGGGCTCCCGAGACCCAGTACTTC. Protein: CASSLGRAPETQYF.

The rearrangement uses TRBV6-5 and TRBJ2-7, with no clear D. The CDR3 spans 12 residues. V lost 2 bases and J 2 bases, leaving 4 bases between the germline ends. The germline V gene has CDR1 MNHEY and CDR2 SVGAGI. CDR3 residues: CASSYLAYEQYF. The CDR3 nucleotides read TGTGCCAGCAGTTACCTGGCCTACGAGCAGTACTTC.

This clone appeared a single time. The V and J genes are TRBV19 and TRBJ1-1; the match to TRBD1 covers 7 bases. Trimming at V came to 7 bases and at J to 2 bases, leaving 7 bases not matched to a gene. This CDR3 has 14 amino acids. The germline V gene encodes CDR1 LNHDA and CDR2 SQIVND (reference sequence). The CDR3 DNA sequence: TGTGCCAGTATCCTGAGACAGGGCAACACTGAAGCTTTCTTT. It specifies CASILRQGNTEAFF.

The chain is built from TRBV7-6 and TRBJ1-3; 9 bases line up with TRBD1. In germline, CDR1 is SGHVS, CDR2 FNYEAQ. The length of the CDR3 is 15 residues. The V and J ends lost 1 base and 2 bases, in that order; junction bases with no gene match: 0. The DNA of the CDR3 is TGTGCCAGCAGCTTAGGGACAGGGGCTGGAAACACCATATATTTT. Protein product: CASSLGTGAGNTIYF.

The CDR3 nucleotides are TGTGCCAGCATCGAGGGTTCAACTAATGAAAAACTGTTTTTT. Amino acids: CASIEGSTNEKLFF. The chain carries TRBV2 and TRBJ1-4; D remains ambiguous. The CDR3 loop spans 14 amino acids. V lost 7 bases and J lost 0, with 9 bases in between. Germline V gene data show CDR1 as SNHLY and CDR2 as FYNNEI.

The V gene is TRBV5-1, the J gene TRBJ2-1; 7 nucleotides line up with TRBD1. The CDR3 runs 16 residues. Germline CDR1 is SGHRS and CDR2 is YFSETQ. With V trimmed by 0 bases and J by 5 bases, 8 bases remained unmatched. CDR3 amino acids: CASSLERRQGNNEQFF. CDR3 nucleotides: TGCGCCAGCAGCTTGGAGCGTCGACAGGGAAACAATGAGCAGTTCTTC.